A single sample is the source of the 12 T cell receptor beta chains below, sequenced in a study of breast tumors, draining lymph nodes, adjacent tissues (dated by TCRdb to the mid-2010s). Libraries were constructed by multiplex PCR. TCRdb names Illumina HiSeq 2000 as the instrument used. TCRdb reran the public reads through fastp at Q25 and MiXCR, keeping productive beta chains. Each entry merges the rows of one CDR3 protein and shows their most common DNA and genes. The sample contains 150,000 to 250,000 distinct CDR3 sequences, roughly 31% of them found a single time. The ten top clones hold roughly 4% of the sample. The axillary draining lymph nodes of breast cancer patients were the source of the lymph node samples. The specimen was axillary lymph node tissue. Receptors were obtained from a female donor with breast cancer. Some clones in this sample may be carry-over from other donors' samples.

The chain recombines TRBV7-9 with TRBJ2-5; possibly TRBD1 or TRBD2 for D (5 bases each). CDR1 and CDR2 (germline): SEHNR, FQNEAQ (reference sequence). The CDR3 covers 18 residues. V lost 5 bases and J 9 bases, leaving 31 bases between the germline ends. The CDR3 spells CASSHLGVLGDPTEAQYF. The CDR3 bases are TGTGCCAGCAGCCACCTAGGGGTCCTAGGCGACCCGACGGAGGCCCAGTACTTC.

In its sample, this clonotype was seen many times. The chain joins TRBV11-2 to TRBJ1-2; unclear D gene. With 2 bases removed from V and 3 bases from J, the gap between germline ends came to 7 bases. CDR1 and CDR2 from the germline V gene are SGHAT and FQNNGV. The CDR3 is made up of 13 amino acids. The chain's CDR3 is CASSLTRDYGYTF. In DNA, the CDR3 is TGTGCCAGCAGCTTAACGAGAGACTATGGCTACACCTTC.

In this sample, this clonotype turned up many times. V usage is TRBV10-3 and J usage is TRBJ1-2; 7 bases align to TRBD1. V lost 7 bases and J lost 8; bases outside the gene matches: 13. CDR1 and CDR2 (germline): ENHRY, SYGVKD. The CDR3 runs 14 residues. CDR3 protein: CAITGTDSRGGYTF. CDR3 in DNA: TGTGCCATCACCGGGACAGACTCCAGGGGAGGCTACACCTTC.

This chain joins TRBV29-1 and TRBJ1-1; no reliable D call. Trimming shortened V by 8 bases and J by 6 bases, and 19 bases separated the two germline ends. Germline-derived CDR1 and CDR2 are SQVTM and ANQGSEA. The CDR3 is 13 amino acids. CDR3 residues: CSPGPAGSSEAFF. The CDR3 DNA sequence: TGCAGCCCTGGGCCGGCCGGGAGCTCTGAAGCTTTCTTT.

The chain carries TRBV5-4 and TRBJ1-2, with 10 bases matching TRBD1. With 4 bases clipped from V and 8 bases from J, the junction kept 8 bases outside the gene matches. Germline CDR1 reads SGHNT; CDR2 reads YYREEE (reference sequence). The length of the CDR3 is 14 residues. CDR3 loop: CASSQPGQGNGYTF. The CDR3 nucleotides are TGTGCCAGCAGCCAGCCGGGACAGGGGAACGGCTACACCTTC. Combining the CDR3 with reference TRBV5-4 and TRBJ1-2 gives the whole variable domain ETGVTQSPTHLIKTRGQQVTLRCSSQSGHNTVSWYQQALGQGPQFIFQYYREEENGRGNFPPRFSGLQFPNYSSELNVNALELDDSALYLCASSQPGQGNGYTFGSGTRLTVV.

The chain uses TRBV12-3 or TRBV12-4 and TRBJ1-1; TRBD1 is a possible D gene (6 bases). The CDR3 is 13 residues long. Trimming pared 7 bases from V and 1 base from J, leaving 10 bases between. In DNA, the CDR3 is TGTGCCAGCACGAACAGGGCGAACACTGAAGCTTTCTTT. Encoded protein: CASTNRANTEAFF.

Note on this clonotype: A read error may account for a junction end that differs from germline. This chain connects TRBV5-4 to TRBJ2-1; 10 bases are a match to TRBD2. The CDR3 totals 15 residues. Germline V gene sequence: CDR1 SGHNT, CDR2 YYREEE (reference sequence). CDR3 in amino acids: CASSEGLAHYNGQSF. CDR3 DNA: TGTGCCAGCAGCGAGGGACTAGCGCACTACAATGGGCAGTCCTTC.

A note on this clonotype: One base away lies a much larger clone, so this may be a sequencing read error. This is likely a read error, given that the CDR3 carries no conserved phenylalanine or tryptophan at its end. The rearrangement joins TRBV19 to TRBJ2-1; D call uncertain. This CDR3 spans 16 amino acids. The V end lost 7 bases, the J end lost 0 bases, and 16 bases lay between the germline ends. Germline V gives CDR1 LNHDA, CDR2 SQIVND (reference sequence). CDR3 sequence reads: CASTPTGASSYNEQFS. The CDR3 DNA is TGTGCCAGTACGCCCACGGGTGCGAGCTCCTACAATGAGCAGTTCTCC.

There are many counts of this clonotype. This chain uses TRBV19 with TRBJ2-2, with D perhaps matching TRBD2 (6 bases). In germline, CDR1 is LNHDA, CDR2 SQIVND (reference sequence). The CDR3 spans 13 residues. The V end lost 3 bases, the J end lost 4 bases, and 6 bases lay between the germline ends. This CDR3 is CASSMGGTGELFF. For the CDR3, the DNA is TGTGCCAGTAGTATGGGGGGCACCGGGGAGCTGTTTTTT.

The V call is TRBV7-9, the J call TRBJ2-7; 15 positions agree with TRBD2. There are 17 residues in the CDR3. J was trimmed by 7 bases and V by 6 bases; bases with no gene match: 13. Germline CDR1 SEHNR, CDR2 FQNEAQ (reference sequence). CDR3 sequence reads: CASSSGTSGRPMGEQYF. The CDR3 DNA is TGTGCCAGCAGTTCCGGGACTAGCGGGAGGCCCATGGGTGAGCAGTACTTC.

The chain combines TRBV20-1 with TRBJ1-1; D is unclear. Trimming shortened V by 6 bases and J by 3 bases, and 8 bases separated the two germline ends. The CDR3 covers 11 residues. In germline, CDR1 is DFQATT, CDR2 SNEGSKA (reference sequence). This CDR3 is CSARMDTEAFF. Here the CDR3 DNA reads TGCAGTGCGCGCATGGACACTGAAGCTTTCTTT.

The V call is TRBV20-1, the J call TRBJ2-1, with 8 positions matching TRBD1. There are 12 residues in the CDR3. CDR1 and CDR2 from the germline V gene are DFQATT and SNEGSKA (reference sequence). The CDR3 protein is CRALSGGGEQFF. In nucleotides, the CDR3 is TGCAGGGCGCTCTCAGGGGGCGGTGAGCAGTTCTTC.